This entry concerns a single TCR beta chain. The sample belongs to a study of blood T cells in healthy people across ages. A sample-barcoded 5' primer and a J-beta primer mix were used in a second PCR of about 7 to 12 cycles. MiXCR, run by TCRdb on the 5' RACE reads, gives a single entry per CDR3 protein. The table lists some 1,000,000 distinct CDR3 sequences, 20% to 25% of them singletons. The V and J ends lost 4 bases and 2 bases respectively, with 10 bases between them. The V gene's germline CDR1 is MDHEN and CDR2 SYDVKM. The CDR3 sequence is 14 residues long. These data also formed part of another study, on T cells of mothers and their children.

The specimen was blood. V and J are TRBV28 and TRBJ2-3, with D perhaps matching TRBD1 (5 bases). This receptor was taken from a girl aged 2-9 years in good health. CDR3 region: CASSSQVITDTQYF. DNA for the CDR3: TGTGCCAGCAGTTCACAGGTGATCACAGATACGCAGTATTTT. Supplemented by reference TRBV28 and TRBJ2-3, the full variable domain reads DVKVTQSSRYLVKRTGEKVFLECVQDMDHENMFWYRQDPGLGLRLIYFSYDVKMKEKGDIPEGYSVSREKKERFSLILESASTNQTSMYLCASSSQVITDTQYFGPGTRLTVL.